This T cell receptor beta chain was obtained from a study of ipilimumab plus nivolumab after autologous stem cell transplantation listed by TCRdb under 2021. Describing the broader study: The median number of doses that trial patients received was about 5 for ipilimumab and about eight for nivolumab. The DLBCL cohort included primary refractory and relapsed disease, with 18-month progression-free survival of approximately 86% and 30% respectively. Patients in the trial were undergoing autologous transplant and had high-risk diffuse large B cell lymphoma, mature T cell lymphoma, or multiple myeloma. The intent-to-treat population of the trial was made up of about 37 patients.

The protocol used for the library was the immunoSEQ multiplex PCR assay. TCRdb obtained this table from immuneACCESS and retained in-frame rearrangements with V and J assigned. These tables miss some clones; where compared with another copy, unresolved V genes account for less than half of the shortfall, and the remainder is unexplained. This sample lists about 16,000 clones; 70% to 90% were detected once. Clones ranked in the top ten supply about 21% of the sample. The CDR1 and CDR2 encoded by the germline V gene are MDHEN and SYDVKM. V was cut back by 5 bases and J by 13 bases, leaving a gap of 15 bases between them. Including the terminal cysteine and phenylalanine, the CDR3 comprises 12 residues. Just CDR3 DNA is preserved here, 36 bases in frame from base 1. General conclusions and limits of the study: The authors stated that profiles of the T cell receptor repertoire, regulatory T cell phenotype and gut microbiota provided a biologic rationale for studying this approach further. The authors concluded that, as post-transplant consolidation, combined checkpoint inhibition appeared tolerable.

Ipilimumab was given at 1 mg/kg intravenously on day 1 of selected weeks, and checkpoint therapy started 14 to 28 days after autologous transplant. The nivolumab dose was 3 mg/kg intravenously, delivered on day 1 of weeks 1, 4, 7, 10, and every two weeks through week 26. The study was a Phase Ib clinical trial testing combined checkpoint inhibition with ipilimumab and nivolumab as consolidation after autologous stem cell transplantation. With respect to this clone: No cognate antigen has been identified for it. No clone much larger than this one lies a single base away; base qualities are absent.

This clonotype was sampled from a male donor with diffuse large B-cell lymphoma. Recombination linked TRBV28 to TRBJ1-5; the D gene cannot be resolved reliably. Sequenced here: PBMCs, sampled in a trial of ipilimumab plus nivolumab as post-transplant consolidation. CDR3 reads: CASSPTPINQHF. The nucleotide sequence reads as follows: TGTGCCAGCAGTCCCACCCCTATAAATCAGCATTTT.